This TCR beta chain was retrieved from a study of blood T cells in healthy people across ages. Through a sample-barcoded 5' primer and a J-beta primer mix, a second PCR was run for roughly 7 to 11 cycles. TCRdb passed the 5' RACE reads through MiXCR, listing each CDR3 protein once. Among roughly 800,000 distinct CDR3 sequences listed, 58% were seen once. Germline CDR1 and CDR2: DFQATT and SNEGSKA (reference sequence). The V gene end was trimmed by 6 bases and the J gene end by 9 bases; junction bases not matched to a gene: 17. The CDR3 contains 15 residues. This rearrangement joins TRBV20-1 to TRBJ2-1; TRBD2 agrees at 7 bases. The source is a man aged 30-40 years in good health. Input material: blood. The CDR3 coding sequence is TGCAGTGCGCTAGCGGTTCAGAGCCTTCGCGGTGAGCAGTTCTTC. Translated, it gives CSALAVQSLRGEQFF.